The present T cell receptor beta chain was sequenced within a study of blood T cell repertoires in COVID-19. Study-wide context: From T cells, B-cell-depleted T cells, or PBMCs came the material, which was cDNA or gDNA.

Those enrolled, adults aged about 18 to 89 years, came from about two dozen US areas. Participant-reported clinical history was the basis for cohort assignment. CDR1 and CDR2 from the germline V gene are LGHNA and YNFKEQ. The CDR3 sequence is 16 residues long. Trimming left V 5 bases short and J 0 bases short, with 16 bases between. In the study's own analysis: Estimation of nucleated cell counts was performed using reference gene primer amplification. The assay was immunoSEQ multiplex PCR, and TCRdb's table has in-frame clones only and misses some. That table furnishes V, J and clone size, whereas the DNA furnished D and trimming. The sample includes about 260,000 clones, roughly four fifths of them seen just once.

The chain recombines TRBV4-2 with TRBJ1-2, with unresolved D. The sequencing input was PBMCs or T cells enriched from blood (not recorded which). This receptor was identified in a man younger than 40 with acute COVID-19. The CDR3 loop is CASSLEELPANYGYTF. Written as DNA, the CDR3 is TGTGCCAGCAGCTTAGAAGAGCTACCGGCTAACTATGGCTACACCTTC.